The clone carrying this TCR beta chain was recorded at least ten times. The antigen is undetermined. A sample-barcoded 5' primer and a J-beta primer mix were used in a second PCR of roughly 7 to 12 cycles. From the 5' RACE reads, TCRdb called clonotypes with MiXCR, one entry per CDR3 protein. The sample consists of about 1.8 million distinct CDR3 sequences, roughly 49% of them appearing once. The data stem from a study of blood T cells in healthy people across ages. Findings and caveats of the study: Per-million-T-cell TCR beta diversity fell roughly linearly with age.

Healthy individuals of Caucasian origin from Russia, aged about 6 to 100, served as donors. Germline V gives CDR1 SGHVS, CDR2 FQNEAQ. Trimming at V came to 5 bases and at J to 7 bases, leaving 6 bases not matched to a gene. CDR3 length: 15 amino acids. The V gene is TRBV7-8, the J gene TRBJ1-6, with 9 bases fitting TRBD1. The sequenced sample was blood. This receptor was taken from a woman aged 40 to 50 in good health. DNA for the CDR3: TGTGCCAGCAGCCCCCGACAGGGGGTCAATTCACCCCTCCACTTT. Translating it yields CASSPRQGVNSPLHF.